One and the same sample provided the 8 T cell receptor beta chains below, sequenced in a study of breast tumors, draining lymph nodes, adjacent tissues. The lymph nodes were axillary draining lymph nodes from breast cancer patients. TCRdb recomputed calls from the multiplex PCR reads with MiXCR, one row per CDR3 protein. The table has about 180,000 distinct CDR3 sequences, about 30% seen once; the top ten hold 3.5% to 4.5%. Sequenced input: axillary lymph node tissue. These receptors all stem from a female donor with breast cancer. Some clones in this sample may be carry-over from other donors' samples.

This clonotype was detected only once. The CDR3 bases are TGTGCCAGCTTAAGACAGGGGCAAGGCACAGATACGCAGTATTTT. It encodes CASLRQGQGTDTQYF. The chain uses TRBV5-6 and TRBJ2-3, with 8 bases lining up with TRBD1. Trimming took 7 bases from V and 1 from J; bases not matched to a gene: 8. In germline, CDR1 is SGHDT, CDR2 YYEEEE. The CDR3 totals 15 residues.

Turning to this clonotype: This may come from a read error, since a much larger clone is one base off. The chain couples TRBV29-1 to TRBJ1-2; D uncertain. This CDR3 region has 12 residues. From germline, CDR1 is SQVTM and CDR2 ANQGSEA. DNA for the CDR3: TGCAACGTTGAAGTCGCGGGTGGGGGCTACACCTTC. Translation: CNVEVAGGGYTF.

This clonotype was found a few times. The CDR3 sequence is CASSPAGQLYGYTF. The CDR3 DNA follows: TGTGCCAGCAGCCCCGCGGGACAGCTCTATGGCTACACCTTC. The chain couples TRBV6-2 or TRBV6-3 to TRBJ1-2, with 7 bases that match TRBD1. This CDR3 comprises 14 residues. Per germline, CDR1 MNHEY and CDR2 SVGEGT. J lost 4 bases, V lost 6 bases, and 8 bases had no gene match.

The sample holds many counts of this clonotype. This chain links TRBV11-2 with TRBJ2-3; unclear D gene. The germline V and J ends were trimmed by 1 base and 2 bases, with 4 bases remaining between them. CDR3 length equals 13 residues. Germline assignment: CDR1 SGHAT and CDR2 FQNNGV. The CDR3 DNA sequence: TGTGCCAGCAGCTTAGCGGTCACAGATACGCAGTATTTT. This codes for CASSLAVTDTQYF.

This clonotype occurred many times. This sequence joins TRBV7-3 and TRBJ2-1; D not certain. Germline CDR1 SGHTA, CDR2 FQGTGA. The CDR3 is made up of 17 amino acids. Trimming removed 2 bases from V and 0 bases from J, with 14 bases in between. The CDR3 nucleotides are TGTGCCAGCAGCTTACAGCCCCGCGTCGGCTCCTACAATGAGCAGTTCTTC. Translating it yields CASSLQPRVGSYNEQFF. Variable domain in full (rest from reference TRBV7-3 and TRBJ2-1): GAGVSQTPSNKVTEKGKYVELRCDPISGHTALYWYRQSLGQGPEFLIYFQGTGAADDSGLPNDRFFAVRPEGSVSTLKIQRTERGDSAVYLCASSLQPRVGSYNEQFFGPGTRLTVL.

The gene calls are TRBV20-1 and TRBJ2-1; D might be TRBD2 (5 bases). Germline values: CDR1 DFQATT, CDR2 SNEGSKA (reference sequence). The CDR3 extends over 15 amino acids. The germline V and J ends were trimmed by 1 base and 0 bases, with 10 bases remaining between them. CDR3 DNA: TGCAGTGCTAGAGGGAGGTCCTCCTCCTACAATGAGCAGTTCTTC. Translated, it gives CSARGRSSSYNEQFF.

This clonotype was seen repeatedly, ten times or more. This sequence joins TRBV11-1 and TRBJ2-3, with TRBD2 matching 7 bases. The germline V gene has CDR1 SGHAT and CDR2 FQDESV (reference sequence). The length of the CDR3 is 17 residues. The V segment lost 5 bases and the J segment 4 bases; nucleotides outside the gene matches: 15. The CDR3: CASSPMFSSGRSDTQYF. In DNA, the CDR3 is TGTGCCAGCAGCCCTATGTTTTCTAGCGGTAGATCAGATACGCAGTATTTT. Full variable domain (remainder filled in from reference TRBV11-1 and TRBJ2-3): EAEVAQSPRYKITEKSQAVAFWCDPISGHATLYWYRQILGQGPELLVQFQDESVVDDSQLPKDRFSAERLKGVDSTLKIQPAELGDSAMYLCASSPMFSSGRSDTQYFGPGTRLTVL.

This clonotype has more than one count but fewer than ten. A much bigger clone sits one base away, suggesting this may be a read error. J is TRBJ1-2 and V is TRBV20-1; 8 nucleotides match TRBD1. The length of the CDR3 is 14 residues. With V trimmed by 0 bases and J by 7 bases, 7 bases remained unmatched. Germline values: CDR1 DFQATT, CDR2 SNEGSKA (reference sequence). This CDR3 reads CSARDPTGGPGYTF. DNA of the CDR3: TGCAGTGCTAGAGATCCTACAGGGGGTCCTGGCTACACCTTC.